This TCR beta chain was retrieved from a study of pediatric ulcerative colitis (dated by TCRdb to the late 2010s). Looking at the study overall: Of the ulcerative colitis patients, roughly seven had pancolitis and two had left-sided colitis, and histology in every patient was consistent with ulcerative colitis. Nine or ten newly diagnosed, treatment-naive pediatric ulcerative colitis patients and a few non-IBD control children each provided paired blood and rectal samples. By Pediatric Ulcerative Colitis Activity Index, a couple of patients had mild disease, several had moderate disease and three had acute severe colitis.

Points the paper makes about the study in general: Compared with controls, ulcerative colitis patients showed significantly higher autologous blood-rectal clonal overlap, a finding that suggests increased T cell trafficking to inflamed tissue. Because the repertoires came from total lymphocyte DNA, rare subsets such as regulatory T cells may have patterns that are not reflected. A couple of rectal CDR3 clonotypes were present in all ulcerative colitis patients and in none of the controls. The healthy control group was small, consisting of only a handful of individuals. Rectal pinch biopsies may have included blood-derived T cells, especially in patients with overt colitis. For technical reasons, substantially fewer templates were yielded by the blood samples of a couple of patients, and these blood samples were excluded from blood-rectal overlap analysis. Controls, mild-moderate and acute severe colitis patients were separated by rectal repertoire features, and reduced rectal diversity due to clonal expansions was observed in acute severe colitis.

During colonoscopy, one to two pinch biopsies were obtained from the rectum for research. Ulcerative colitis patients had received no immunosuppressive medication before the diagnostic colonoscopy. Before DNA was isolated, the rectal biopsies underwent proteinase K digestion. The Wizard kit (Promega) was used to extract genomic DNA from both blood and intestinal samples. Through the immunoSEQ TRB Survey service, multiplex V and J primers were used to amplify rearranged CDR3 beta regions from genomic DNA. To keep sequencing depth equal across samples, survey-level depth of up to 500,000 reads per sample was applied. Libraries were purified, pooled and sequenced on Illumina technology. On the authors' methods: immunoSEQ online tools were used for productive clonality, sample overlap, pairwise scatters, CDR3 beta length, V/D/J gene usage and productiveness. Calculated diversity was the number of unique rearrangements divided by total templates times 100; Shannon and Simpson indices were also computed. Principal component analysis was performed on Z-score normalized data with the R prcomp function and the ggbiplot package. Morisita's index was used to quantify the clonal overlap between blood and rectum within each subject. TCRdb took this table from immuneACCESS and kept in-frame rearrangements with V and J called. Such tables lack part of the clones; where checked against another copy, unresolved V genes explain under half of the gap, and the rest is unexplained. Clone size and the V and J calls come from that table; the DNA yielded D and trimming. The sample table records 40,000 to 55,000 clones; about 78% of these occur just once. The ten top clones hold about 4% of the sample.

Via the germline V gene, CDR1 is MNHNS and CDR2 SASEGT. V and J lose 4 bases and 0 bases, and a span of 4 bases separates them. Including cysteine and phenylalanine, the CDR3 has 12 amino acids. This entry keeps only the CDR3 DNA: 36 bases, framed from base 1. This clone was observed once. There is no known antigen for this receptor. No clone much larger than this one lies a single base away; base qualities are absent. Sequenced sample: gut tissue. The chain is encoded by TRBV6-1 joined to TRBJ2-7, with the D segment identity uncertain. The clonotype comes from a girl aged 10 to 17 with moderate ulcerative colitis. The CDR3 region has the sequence CASSAVSYEQYF. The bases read TGTGCCAGCAGTGCCGTCTCCTACGAGCAGTACTTC.